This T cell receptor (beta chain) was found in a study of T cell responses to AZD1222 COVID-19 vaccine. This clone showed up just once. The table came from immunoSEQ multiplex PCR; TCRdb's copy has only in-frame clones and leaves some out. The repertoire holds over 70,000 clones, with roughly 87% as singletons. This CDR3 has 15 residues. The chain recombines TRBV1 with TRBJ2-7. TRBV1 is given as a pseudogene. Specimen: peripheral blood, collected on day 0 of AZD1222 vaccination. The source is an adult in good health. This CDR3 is CTSSPGREVSHEQYF. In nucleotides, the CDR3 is TGCACCAGCAGCCCCGGCCGTGAAGTATCCCACGAGCAGTACTTC.